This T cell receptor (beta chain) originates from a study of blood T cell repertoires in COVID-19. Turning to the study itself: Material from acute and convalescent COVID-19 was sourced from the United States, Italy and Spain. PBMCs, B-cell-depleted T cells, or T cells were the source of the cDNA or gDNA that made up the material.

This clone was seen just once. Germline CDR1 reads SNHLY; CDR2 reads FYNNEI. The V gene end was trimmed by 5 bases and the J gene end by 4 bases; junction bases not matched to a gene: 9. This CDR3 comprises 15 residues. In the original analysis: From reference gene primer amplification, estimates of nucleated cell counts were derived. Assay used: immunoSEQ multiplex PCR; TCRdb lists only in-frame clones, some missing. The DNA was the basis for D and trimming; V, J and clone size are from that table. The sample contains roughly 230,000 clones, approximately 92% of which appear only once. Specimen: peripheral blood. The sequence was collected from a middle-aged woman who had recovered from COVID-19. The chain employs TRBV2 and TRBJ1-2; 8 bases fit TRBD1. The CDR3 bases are TGTGCCAGCAGTTGGACAGGGTCAGGGGTCTATGGCTACACCTTC. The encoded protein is CASSWTGSGVYGYTF.